This paragraph reports one T cell receptor beta chain. Its antigen is undetermined. TCRdb re-analysed the 5' RACE reads in MiXCR, keeping a single row per CDR3 protein. This table holds about 660,000 distinct CDR3 sequences, under 9% found once. There were only healthy Caucasians among the donors. CDR1 and CDR2 from the germline V gene are MNHNS and SASEGT. Trimming pared 5 bases from V and 0 bases from J, leaving 17 bases between. The CDR3 is 17 amino acids. These data are taken from a study of identical twins. Whole-study findings and limits: Insertions ran lower in abundant cord blood beta clonotypes, though not in memory repertoires. Sequences that were out-of-frame, alpha and twin-shared displayed an excess of low generation probability.

These same data were also listed under a study on yellow fever vaccine responses in identical twins.

This chain uses TRBV6-1 with TRBJ2-1, with a tentative D call TRBD2 (6 bases). This TCR came from a woman under 30 in good health. The source material was PBMCs. CDR3 nucleotide sequence: TGTGCCAGCAGTACCACTGAAGCGGGTGACTCCTACAATGAGCAGTTCTTC. It translates to CASSTTEAGDSYNEQFF.